The present T cell receptor beta chain was sequenced within a study of T cell responses to AZD1222 COVID-19 vaccine. V shed 5 bases and J shed 5 bases, with 16 bases lying between them. CDR1 is LNHDA, CDR2 SQIVND, per germline (reference sequence). This CDR3 has 15 amino acids. Produced via immunoSEQ multiplex PCR; TCRdb's table is partial and in-frame only. The repertoire consists of 130,000 to 150,000 clones, with 92% occurring once and the leading ten covering 1.5% to 2%. The specimen comprised peripheral blood, sampled on day 0 of AZD1222 vaccination. The receptor's source is an adult in good health. The chain uses TRBV19 and TRBJ1-5; D is unclear. The CDR3 sequence is CASSPLRGSDQPQHF. The CDR3 nucleotides are TGTGCCAGTAGTCCACTCCGGGGATCGGATCAGCCCCAGCATTTT.